This TCR beta chain came from a study of cytomegalovirus exposure and HLA in healthy donors. Trimming stripped 6 bases from V and 2 bases from J, with 14 bases between. The germline gives CDR1 SNHLY, CDR2 FYNNEI. This CDR3 comprises 14 residues. Nominal health characterized the donors when sampled, though unrecorded immune exposures were likely. On this clone: No antigen is known for it.

This PCR relied on a set of 60 Vbeta primers and 13 Jbeta primers. TCRdb keeps only in-frame clones here, not all; method: immunoSEQ multiplex PCR. The table lists around 150,000 clones, roughly four fifths of them singletons. Study results and caveats: The classifier was said to identify cytomegalovirus status with high specificity and sensitivity.

Sequencing used PBMCs. This TCR derives from a woman between 50 and 59 years old in good health and CMV-seropositive. The rearrangement uses TRBV2 and TRBJ2-7; D possibly corresponds to TRBD2 (6 bases). CDR3 in amino acids: CASRDKGLTYEQYF. In nucleotides, the CDR3 is TGTGCCAGCAGAGACAAGGGACTCACCTACGAGCAGTACTTC.